This passage covers 20 T cell receptor beta chains from one sample sequenced in a study of shared clonotypes between healthy human individuals. TCRdb keeps only in-frame clones here, not all; method: immunoSEQ multiplex PCR. The profile shows under 2,500,000 clones, 90% to 97% of them singletons. Sequencing was done on a sample of naive CD4+ T cells sorted from blood. Subset noted: CD45RA+ positively selected. The receptor set was obtained from a man between 18 and 29 years old in good health.

The chain is built from TRBV6-1 and TRBJ1-2; the D is unclear. CDR3 length equals 14 residues. The V end lost 0 bases, the J end lost 4 bases, and 9 bases lay between the germline ends. Germline V lookup: CDR1 MNHNS, CDR2 SASEGT. CDR3 sequence (DNA): TGTGCCAGCAGTGAAGCGGATGCGGCCTATGGCTACACCTTC. Translated: CASSEADAAYGYTF.

The chain has TRBV11-2 and TRBJ2-7; D ambiguous. Germline-derived CDR1 and CDR2 are SGHAT and FQNNGV. V was trimmed by 5 bases and J by 5 bases, leaving 7 bases between them. The CDR3 sequence is 11 residues long. The CDR3: CASSKTHEQYF. Here the CDR3 DNA reads TGTGCCAGCAGCAAGACCCACGAGCAGTACTTC.

The chain joins TRBV5-1 to TRBJ2-5; 10 bases are a match to TRBD2. The CDR3 length is 16 residues. Germline V gives CDR1 SGHRS, CDR2 YFSETQ. The ends lost 1 base at V and 4 bases at J; junction bases unmatched: 7. The CDR3 is CASSLSLAGVGETQYF. The DNA for the CDR3 is TGCGCCAGCAGCTTGTCCCTAGCGGGGGTAGGAGAGACCCAGTACTTC.

This chain uses TRBV5-4 with TRBJ1-2, with 9 bases identical to TRBD1. Germline CDR1 reads SGHNT; CDR2 reads YYREEE (reference sequence). The V and J ends lost 4 bases and 5 bases, in that order; junction bases with no gene match: 12. There are 16 residues in the CDR3. Here the CDR3 reads CASSLGQGQMGYGYTF. The CDR3, as DNA: TGTGCCAGCAGCCTGGGACAGGGTCAGATGGGGTATGGCTACACCTTC.

This CDR3 reads CASSQDYHEQYF. The CDR3 DNA sequence: TGTGCCAGCAGCCAAGACTACCACGAGCAGTACTTC. The chain couples TRBV14 to TRBJ2-7; D ambiguous. The CDR3 contains 12 residues. CDR1 SGHDN and CDR2 FVKESK come from the germline V gene. V gave up 0 bases and J gave up 5 bases, with 5 bases separating them. Together with reference TRBV14 and TRBJ2-7, the CDR3 gives the full variable domain: EAGVTQFPSHSVIEKGQTVTLRCDPISGHDNLYWYRRVMGKEIKFLLHFVKESKQDESGMPNNRFLAERTGGTYSTLKVQPAELEDSGVYFCASSQDYHEQYFGPGTRLTVT.

For the CDR3, the DNA is TGTGCCAGCATGGGCAGGGTAGGCGAGCAGTACTTC. Translating it yields CASMGRVGEQYF. This chain connects TRBV6-5 to TRBJ2-7; possibly TRBD1 for D (5 bases). Trimming shortened V by 7 bases and J by 6 bases, and 13 bases separated the two germline ends. CDR3 length: 12 residues. From germline, CDR1 is MNHEY and CDR2 SVGAGI.

The chain employs TRBV21-1 and TRBJ2-2; the listed D gene, TRBD1, was not tested against the DNA. TRBV21-1 is a listed pseudogene. The CDR3 loop spans 17 amino acids. CDR3 loop: CASSKSGDSSNTGELFF. The CDR3 DNA reads TGTGCCAGCAGCAAATCAGGGGACAGCTCGAACACCGGGGAGCTGTTTTTT.

The chain joins TRBV18 to TRBJ2-3; a possible D gene is TRBD2 (5 bases). The V gene lost 2 bases and the J gene lost 4 bases, with 7 bases spanning the gap. Germline CDR1 is KGHSH and CDR2 is LQKENI. This CDR3 has 13 amino acids. This CDR3 reads CASSPTRSDTQYF. The CDR3 DNA reads TGTGCCAGCTCACCAACTAGGTCAGATACGCAGTATTTT. Supplemented by reference TRBV18 and TRBJ2-3, the full variable domain reads NAGVMQNPRHLVRRRGQEARLRCSPMKGHSHVYWYRQLPEEGLKFMVYLQKENIIDESGMPKERFSAEFPKEGPSILRIQQVVRGDSAAYFCASSPTRSDTQYFGPGTRLTVL.

V is TRBV2 and J is TRBJ2-1; TRBD2 matches 12 bases. CDR1 and CDR2 from the germline V gene are SNHLY and FYNNEI. The CDR3 covers 19 residues. J gave up 1 base and V 2 bases, and 9 bases lay outside the gene matches. The CDR3 here is CASSEPSGRALGSYNEQFF. The CDR3 DNA reads as TGTGCCAGCAGTGAACCTAGCGGGAGGGCCCTGGGGTCCTACAATGAGCAGTTCTTC.

J is TRBJ2-7 and V is TRBV5-4; D gene ambiguous. CDR3 length equals 14 residues. The germline V gene encodes CDR1 SGHNT and CDR2 YYREEE (reference sequence). V lost 0 bases and J 3 bases, leaving 10 bases between the germline ends. The CDR3 bases are TGTGCCAGCAGCTTGGGCGGCAAGAACTACGAGCAGTACTTC. Translating gives CASSLGGKNYEQYF.

This chain links TRBV30 with TRBJ1-3; no clear D. The germline V and J ends were trimmed by 5 bases and 1 base, with 9 bases remaining between them. The germline gives CDR1 GTSNPN, CDR2 SVGIG (reference sequence). CDR3 size: 13 residues. DNA of the CDR3: TGTGCCTGGGGCACGAAGTCTGGAAACACCATATATTTT. Translated: CAWGTKSGNTIYF.

The DNA for the CDR3 is TGTGCCAGCAGGGGTACAGGTGCAGAGCAGTTCTTC. It encodes CASRGTGAEQFF. The chain links TRBV28 to TRBJ2-1, with a tentative D call TRBD1 (5 bases). The V gene's germline CDR1 is MDHEN and CDR2 SYDVKM. The CDR3 is 12 residues long. V lost 6 bases, J lost 10 bases, and 13 bases lay in between.

This chain's CDR3 is CASSTKQGPNYEQYF. The CDR3 coding sequence is TGTGCCAGCAGCACTAAACAGGGGCCGAACTACGAGCAGTACTTC. J is TRBJ2-7 and V is TRBV6-5; 7 nucleotides line up with TRBD1. V dropped 6 bases and J dropped 3; count of bases not matched to a gene: 11. The germline CDR1 and CDR2 sequences are MNHEY and SVGAGI. This CDR3 has 15 amino acids.

To note about this clone: In the same sample, other DNA sequences code for this CDR3. V gene TRBV28 combines with J gene TRBJ1-2; D remains unclear. The CDR3 loop spans 12 amino acids. Germline loops: CDR1 MDHEN, CDR2 SYDVKM. V lost 2 bases, J lost 4 bases, and 5 bases lay in between. CDR3 in amino acids: CASSLIGYGYTF. DNA for the CDR3: TGTGCCAGCAGTTTAATAGGCTATGGCTACACCTTC.

The chain combines TRBV14 with TRBJ2-7; perhaps TRBD1 as D (6 bases). CDR1 is SGHDN, CDR2 FVKESK, per germline. Deletions cut 4 bases from V and 3 bases from J, with 22 bases between. CDR3 length: 17 residues. In nucleotides, the CDR3 is TGTGCCAGCAGCCCCATCGGAAAGGGGGAAATACTCTACGAGCAGTACTTC. It is translated as CASSPIGKGEILYEQYF. Looking up the rest from reference TRBV14 and TRBJ2-7 gives the full variable domain: EAGVTQFPSHSVIEKGQTVTLRCDPISGHDNLYWYRRVMGKEIKFLLHFVKESKQDESGMPNNRFLAERTGGTYSTLKVQPAELEDSGVYFCASSPIGKGEILYEQYFGPGTRLTVT.

This clone was recorded once. This CDR3 is CASSPLGSGGFGTQYF. CDR3 bases: TGTGCCAGCAGCCCGCTGGGTAGCGGGGGGTTTGGGACCCAGTACTTC. The chain has TRBV7-3 and TRBJ2-5, with 10 positions matching TRBD2. The CDR3 runs to 16 residues. With V trimmed by 5 bases and J by 7 bases, 13 bases remained unmatched. Looked up from germline, CDR1 is SGHTA and CDR2 is FQGTGA.

The genes are TRBV30 and TRBJ1-4; TRBD1 matches at 10 bases. The CDR3 has 15 residues. The junction had 10 bases not matched to a gene; V was cut back by 1 base and J by 11 bases. CDR1 and CDR2 (germline): GTSNPN, SVGIG (reference sequence). CDR3 in amino acids: CAWSDKSGQGSKLFF. CDR3 sequence (DNA): TGTGCCTGGAGTGACAAATCGGGACAGGGGTCGAAACTGTTTTTT.

The chain carries TRBV6-1 and TRBJ2-1; maybe TRBD2 (5 bases). V gave up 6 bases and J gave up 3 bases, with 15 bases separating them. Looked up from germline, CDR1 is MNHNS and CDR2 is SASEGT. CDR3 length: 15 residues. The chain's CDR3 is CASSALRANYNEQFF. The CDR3 DNA reads TGTGCCAGCAGCGCCTTGCGGGCCAACTACAATGAGCAGTTCTTC.

This chain uses TRBV10-3 with TRBJ1-4, with D maybe TRBD1 (6 bases). The CDR3 extends over 15 amino acids. Trimming stripped 0 bases from V and 13 bases from J, with 18 bases between. Germline V lookup: CDR1 ENHRY, CDR2 SYGVKD. This chain's CDR3 is CAISESTPSSGALFF. CDR3 DNA: TGTGCCATCAGTGAGTCGACCCCTTCCTCAGGGGCACTGTTTTTT.

The chain combines TRBV10-3 with TRBJ2-2, with D tentatively TRBD2 (6 bases). Germline lookup yields CDR1 ENHRY and CDR2 SYGVKD. Trimming took 8 bases from V and 8 from J, leaving 21 bases between them. CDR3 length: 15 residues. CDR3: CAIRVGTPGDGELFF. The CDR3 DNA follows: TGTGCCATCCGGGTGGGTACGCCGGGAGATGGGGAGCTGTTTTTT.